This T cell receptor beta chain was retrieved from a study of T cell repertoires in cytomegalovirus infection. V gave up 0 bases and J gave up 3 bases, with 12 bases separating them. There are 17 residues in the CDR3. CDR1 is MNHEY, CDR2 SVGAGI, per germline. TCRdb independently ran MiXCR on the reads; one entry per CDR3 protein. Altogether about 60,000 distinct CDR3 sequences are present, more than 25% being singletons, with the ten largest covering around 70%. This clonotype has at least ten counts. The antigen is unknown. The material sequenced was PBMCs, sequenced either directly or after in vitro stimulation (not recorded which). This chain uses TRBV6-5 with TRBJ1-6; D is undetermined. This receptor was obtained from a human donor in good health (CMV status not recorded). Some clones in this sample may be carry-over from other donors' samples. CDR3 bases: TGTGCCAGCAGTTACTCCCTCCCGACAATCTATAATTCACCCCTCCACTTT. It encodes CASSYSLPTIYNSPLHF.